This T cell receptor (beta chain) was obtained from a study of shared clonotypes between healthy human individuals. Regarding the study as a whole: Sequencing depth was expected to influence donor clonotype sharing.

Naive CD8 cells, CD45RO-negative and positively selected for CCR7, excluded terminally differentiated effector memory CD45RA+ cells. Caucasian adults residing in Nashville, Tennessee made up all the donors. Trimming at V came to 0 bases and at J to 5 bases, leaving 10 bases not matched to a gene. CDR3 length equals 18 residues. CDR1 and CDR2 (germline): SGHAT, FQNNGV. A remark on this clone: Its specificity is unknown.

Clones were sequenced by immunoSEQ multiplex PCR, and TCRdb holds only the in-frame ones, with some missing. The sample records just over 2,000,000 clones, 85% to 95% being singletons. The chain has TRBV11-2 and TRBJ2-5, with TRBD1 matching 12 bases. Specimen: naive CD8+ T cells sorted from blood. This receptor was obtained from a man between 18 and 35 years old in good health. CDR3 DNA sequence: TGTGCCAGCAGCTTAGAAGGGACAGGGGGCATATATGTGGAGACCCAGTACTTC. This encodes CASSLEGTGGIYVETQYF.